Below are 10 T cell receptor beta chains sequenced from a single sample in a study of blood T cell repertoires in COVID-19. Method: immunoSEQ multiplex PCR; TCRdb's copy keeps in-frame clones and lacks some. The sample records around 130,000 clones, around four fifths being singletons. Sequenced material: peripheral blood. These receptor sequences come from a man older than 75 with acute or convalescent COVID-19.

The gene calls are TRBV19 and TRBJ2-5, with TRBD2 as a possible D gene (7 bases). This CDR3 comprises 19 residues. Germline V gene sequence: CDR1 LNHDA, CDR2 SQIVND (reference sequence). V dropped 3 bases and J dropped 2 bases, with 25 bases sitting between them. The CDR3 reads CASSIGVRGGGGRQETQYF. Here the CDR3 DNA reads TGTGCCAGTAGTATTGGTGTGCGGGGCGGCGGGGGCCGACAAGAGACCCAGTACTTC.

The chain recombines TRBV5-6 with TRBJ2-7; TRBD2 matches 10 bases. The CDR3 has 14 amino acids. The junction had 7 bases not matched to a gene; V was cut back by 4 bases and J by 6 bases. Germline V gene data show CDR1 as SGHDT and CDR2 as YYEEEE. CDR3 in DNA: TGTGCCAGCAGCGTGAGCGGGGGGGCTTTCGAGCAGTACTTC. As protein: CASSVSGGAFEQYF.

The chain has TRBV5-1 and TRBJ2-7; TRBD1 matches 10 bases. The CDR3 is 15 amino acids. The germline gives CDR1 SGHRS, CDR2 YFSETQ. Trimming cost V 0 bases and J 4 bases; bases outside gene matches: 4. The CDR3 DNA follows: TGCGCCAGCAGCTTGGCCGCGGGACAGGGGTACGAGCAGTACTTC. It is translated as CASSLAAGQGYEQYF. The entire variable domain, with the rest obtained from reference TRBV5-1 and TRBJ2-7, is as follows: KAGVTQTPRYLIKTRGQQVTLSCSPISGHRSVSWYQQTPGQGLQFLFEYFSETQRNKGNFPGRFSGRQFSNSRSEMNVSTLELGDSALYLCASSLAAGQGYEQYFGPGTRLTVT.

J is TRBJ1-3 and V is TRBV5-4; the D is unclear. The CDR3 sequence is 15 residues long. The germline CDR1 and CDR2 sequences are SGHNT and YYREEE (reference sequence). The V end was cut by 0 bases, the J end by 4 bases, with 11 bases between. The CDR3 DNA reads TGTGCCAGCAGCTTGGGGACTCCGAGGGGAAACACCATATATTTT. It encodes CASSLGTPRGNTIYF. The full variable domain, in which reference TRBV5-4 and TRBJ1-3 provide the parts outside the CDR3, is ETGVTQSPTHLIKTRGQQVTLRCSSQSGHNTVSWYQQALGQGPQFIFQYYREEENGRGNFPPRFSGLQFPNYSSELNVNALELDDSALYLCASSLGTPRGNTIYFGEGSWLTVV.

This sequence joins TRBV7-2 and TRBJ2-1; perhaps TRBD1 as D (5 bases). The CDR3 sequence is 15 residues long. The V gene lost 6 bases and the J gene lost 1 base, with 13 bases spanning the gap. CDR1 is SGHTA and CDR2 is FQGNSA in the germline V gene. The chain's CDR3 is CASSRRGNSYNEQFF. Written as DNA, the CDR3 is TGTGCCAGCAGTCGTAGGGGCAATTCCTACAATGAGCAGTTCTTC.

This chain uses TRBV19 with TRBJ1-4; 8 bases agree with TRBD1. J was trimmed by 5 bases and V by 3 bases; bases with no gene match: 5. CDR1 is LNHDA and CDR2 is SQIVND in the germline V gene (reference sequence). This CDR3 region has 15 residues. The CDR3 is CASSMPGQANEKLFF. The CDR3 coding sequence is TGTGCCAGTAGTATGCCGGGACAGGCAAATGAAAAACTGTTTTTT.

The chain carries TRBV5-1 and TRBJ2-4; tentatively, D is TRBD2 (5 bases). The CDR3 consists of 15 residues. Germline assignment: CDR1 SGHRS and CDR2 YFSETQ. Trimming cost V 7 bases and J 0 bases, with 14 bases left between them. CDR3 in DNA: TGCGCCAGCCGCTCCCATCGGGAAGCCAAAAACATTCAGTACTTC. Amino acid sequence: CASRSHREAKNIQYF.

The gene calls are TRBV5-4 and TRBJ2-1; 10 bases align to TRBD1. The J segment lost 8 bases and the V segment lost 3 bases, leaving 8 bases of the junction unmatched. This CDR3 has 15 amino acids. Germline CDR1 is SGHNT and CDR2 is YYREEE (reference sequence). The CDR3: CASSSRQGAGDEQFF. CDR3 coding DNA: TGTGCCAGCAGCTCCCGACAGGGGGCCGGAGATGAGCAGTTCTTC.

The CDR3 loop is CASSRGGPTDTQYF. For the CDR3, the DNA is TGTGCCAGCAGCCGCGGGGGCCCCACAGATACGCAGTATTTT. The gene calls are TRBV7-2 and TRBJ2-3; possibly TRBD2 for D (7 bases). Germline CDR1 and CDR2: SGHTA and FQGNSA. The V end lost 5 bases, the J end lost 2 bases, and 11 bases lay between the germline ends. The CDR3 spans 14 residues.

The rearrangement uses TRBV11-2 and TRBJ1-5, with D possibly TRBD1 on 5 matching bases. The V end lost 0 bases, the J end lost 6 bases, and 15 bases lay between the germline ends. The CDR3 has 16 amino acids. CDR1 is SGHAT and CDR2 is FQNNGV in the germline V gene. The CDR3 DNA reads as TGTGCCAGCAGCTTAGATGGTACCAGGGTTACTCAGCCCCAGCATTTT. It translates to CASSLDGTRVTQPQHF.